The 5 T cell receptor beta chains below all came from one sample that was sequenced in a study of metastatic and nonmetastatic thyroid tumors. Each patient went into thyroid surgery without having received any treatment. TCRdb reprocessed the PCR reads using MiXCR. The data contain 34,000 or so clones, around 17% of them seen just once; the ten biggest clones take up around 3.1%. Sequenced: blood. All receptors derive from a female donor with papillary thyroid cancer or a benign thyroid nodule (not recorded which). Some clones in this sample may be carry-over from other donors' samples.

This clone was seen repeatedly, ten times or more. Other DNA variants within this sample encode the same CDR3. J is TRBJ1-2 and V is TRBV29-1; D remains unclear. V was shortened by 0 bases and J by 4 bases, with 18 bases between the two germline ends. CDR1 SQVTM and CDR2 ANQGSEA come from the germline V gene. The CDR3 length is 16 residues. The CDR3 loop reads CSVEDGRIGGPYGYTF. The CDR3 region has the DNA TGCAGCGTTGAAGATGGGAGGATCGGAGGCCCCTATGGCTACACCTTC.

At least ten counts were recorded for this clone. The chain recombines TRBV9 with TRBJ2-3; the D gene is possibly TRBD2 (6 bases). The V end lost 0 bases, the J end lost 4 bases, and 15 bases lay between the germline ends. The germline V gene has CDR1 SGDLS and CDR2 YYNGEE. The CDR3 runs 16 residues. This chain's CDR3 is CASSVEARRVSDTQYF. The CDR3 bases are TGTGCCAGCAGCGTAGAAGCTAGGAGGGTGTCAGATACGCAGTATTTT.

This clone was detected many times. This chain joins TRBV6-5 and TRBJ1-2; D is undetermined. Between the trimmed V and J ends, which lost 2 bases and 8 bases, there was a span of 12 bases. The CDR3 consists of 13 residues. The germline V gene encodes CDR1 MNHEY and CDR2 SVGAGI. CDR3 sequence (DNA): TGTGCCAGCAGTTACGACGGGGTGGACGGCTACACCTTC. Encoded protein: CASSYDGVDGYTF.

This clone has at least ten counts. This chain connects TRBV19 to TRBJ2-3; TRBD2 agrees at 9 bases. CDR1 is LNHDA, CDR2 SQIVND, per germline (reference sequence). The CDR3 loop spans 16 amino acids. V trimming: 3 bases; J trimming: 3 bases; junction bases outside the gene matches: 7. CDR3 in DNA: TGTGCCAGTAGTATTTTGGCGGGAGGGCCAACAGATACGCAGTATTTT. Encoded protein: CASSILAGGPTDTQYF.

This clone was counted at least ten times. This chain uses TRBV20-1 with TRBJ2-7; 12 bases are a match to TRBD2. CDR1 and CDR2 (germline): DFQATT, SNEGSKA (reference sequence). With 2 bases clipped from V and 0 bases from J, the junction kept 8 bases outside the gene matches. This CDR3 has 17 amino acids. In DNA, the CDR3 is TGCAGTGCTAGACCGACTAGCGGGAGTGGGGACTCCTACGAGCAGTACTTC. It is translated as CSARPTSGSGDSYEQYF.